These 25 T cell receptor beta chains were all obtained from the same sample, sequenced in a study of patients and donors after allogeneic stem cell transplantation. TCRdb passed the RT-PCR reads through MiXCR, listing each CDR3 protein once. The sample yields 20,000 to 25,000 distinct CDR3 sequences, under 30% seen once. The sample comprised blood, either unsorted or a sorted T cell fraction (not recorded which). Receptors originate from a human donor who was either an allogeneic HSCT recipient or a stem cell or donor lymphocyte infusion donor (not recorded which). It is not recorded whose cells these are; they may come from a transplant donor.

This clonotype turned up a few times. The gene calls are TRBV25-1 and TRBJ1-5; 9 bases fit TRBD1. The J segment lost 3 bases and the V segment lost 5 bases, leaving 5 bases of the junction unmatched. CDR1 MGHDK and CDR2 SYGVNS come from the germline V gene. The CDR3 runs 15 residues. CDR3 amino acids: CASSPGQGFNQPQHF. The CDR3 DNA is TGTGCCAGCAGTCCGGGACAGGGTTTCAATCAGCCCCAGCATTTT.

The table lists this clonotype with many counts. V and J are TRBV27 and TRBJ1-2, with TRBD1 identical over 7 bases. J was trimmed by 4 bases and V by 4 bases; bases with no gene match: 6. Germline-derived CDR1 and CDR2 are MNHEY and SMNVEV (reference sequence). The CDR3 covers 14 residues. This chain's CDR3 is CASSSNRGGYGYTF. For the CDR3, the DNA is TGTGCCAGCAGTTCAAACAGGGGTGGCTATGGCTACACCTTC.

This clonotype was picked up many times. This chain uses TRBV7-9 with TRBJ1-2, with 8 bases lining up with TRBD1. Per germline, CDR1 SEHNR and CDR2 FQNEAQ (reference sequence). The CDR3 sequence is 14 residues long. Losses at the gene ends were 3 bases for V and 4 bases for J; bases not matched to a gene: 4. CDR3 in DNA: TGTGCCAGCAGCTTGACCGGGACAGGCTATGGCTACACCTTC. As protein: CASSLTGTGYGYTF.

This rearrangement joins TRBV6-5 to TRBJ1-5, with 8 bases lining up with TRBD1. From germline, CDR1 is MNHEY and CDR2 SVGAGI. V lost 5 bases to trimming and J lost 6 bases; unmatched junction nucleotides: 6. CDR3 length: 14 residues. The CDR3: CASSTGTGSQPQHF. CDR3 in DNA: TGTGCCAGCAGTACCGGGACAGGTTCTCAGCCCCAGCATTTT.

V is TRBV7-9 and J is TRBJ2-3; D possibly corresponds to TRBD1 (6 bases). This CDR3 has 15 amino acids. Germline CDR1 and CDR2: SEHNR and FQNEAQ (reference sequence). Trimming removed 1 base from V and 2 bases from J, with 10 bases in between. CDR3 bases: TGTGCCAGCAGCTTAGGACAGGCGTACACAGATACGCAGTATTTT. Protein product: CASSLGQAYTDTQYF. Based on the CDR3 plus reference TRBV7-9 and TRBJ2-3, the full variable domain is DTGVSQNPRHKITKRGQNVTFRCDPISEHNRLYWYRQTLGQGPEFLTYFQNEAQLEKSRLLSDRFSAERPKGSFSTLEIQRTEQGDSAMYLCASSLGQAYTDTQYFGPGTRLTVL.

The chain has TRBV2 and TRBJ2-3; 10 bases are shared with TRBD2. The CDR3 has 14 residues. Germline V gene lookup returns CDR1 SNHLY and CDR2 FYNNEI. J lost 2 bases, V lost 11 bases, and 7 bases had no gene match. The CDR3 protein is CAPGLAAFTDTQYF. In DNA, the CDR3 is TGTGCCCCCGGACTAGCGGCATTCACAGATACGCAGTATTTT.

CDR3 sequence: CASSSYRGGYEQYF. The CDR3 DNA reads as TGTGCCAGCAGCTCATACAGGGGTGGCTACGAGCAGTACTTC. The V gene is TRBV7-9, the J gene TRBJ2-7; 7 positions agree with TRBD1. The J segment lost 3 bases and the V segment lost 4 bases, leaving 6 bases of the junction unmatched. Germline V gene data show CDR1 as SEHNR and CDR2 as FQNEAQ (reference sequence). The CDR3 has 14 amino acids.

The sample holds many counts of this clonotype. The V call is TRBV24-1, the J call TRBJ1-1; 9 bases are shared with TRBD1. The CDR3 runs to 13 residues. The trim removed 7 bases at V and 6 bases at J, leaving 5 bases unmatched. The germline gives CDR1 KGHDR, CDR2 SFDVKD. CDR3 sequence reads: CATRGQGTAEAFF. The CDR3 DNA is TGTGCCACCAGGGGACAGGGAACGGCTGAAGCTTTCTTT.

The V call is TRBV20-1, the J call TRBJ2-7; the D is unclear. V shed 3 bases and J shed 3 bases, with 9 bases lying between them. The CDR3 totals 12 residues. Germline lookup yields CDR1 DFQATT and CDR2 SNEGSKA (reference sequence). The CDR3 loop is CSASPHSYEQYV. CDR3 bases: TGCAGTGCTAGTCCTCACAGCTACGAGCAGTACGTC.

The V call is TRBV11-2, the J call TRBJ1-5; no clear D gene. Germline V lookup: CDR1 SGHAT, CDR2 FQNNGV. The CDR3 loop spans 13 amino acids. Trimming stripped 0 bases from V and 9 bases from J, with 9 bases between. Here the CDR3 reads CASSLDPWGPQHF. In nucleotides, the CDR3 is TGTGCCAGCAGCTTAGATCCCTGGGGGCCCCAGCATTTT. Complete variable domain (other parts from reference TRBV11-2 and TRBJ1-5): EAGVAQSPRYKIIEKRQSVAFWCNPISGHATLYWYQQILGQGPKLLIQFQNNGVVDDSQLPKDRFSAERLKGVDSTLKIQPAKLEDSAVYLCASSLDPWGPQHFGDGTRLSIL.

This clonotype occurred a few times. The gene calls are TRBV2 and TRBJ2-3, with 8 bases fitting TRBD2. CDR3 size: 14 residues. Germline V gives CDR1 SNHLY, CDR2 FYNNEI. V shed 6 bases, J shed 4 bases, and the junction held 6 bases outside the gene matches. The CDR3 here is CASSAGTSADTQYF. The CDR3 DNA sequence: TGTGCCAGCAGCGCCGGGACTAGTGCAGATACGCAGTATTTT.

The gene calls are TRBV3-1 and TRBJ1-2; D is ambiguous. This CDR3 region has 12 residues. V gave up 0 bases and J gave up 13 bases, with 12 bases separating them. Per germline, CDR1 LGHDT and CDR2 YNNKEL (reference sequence). CDR3 in amino acids: CASSQDERARTF. In DNA, the CDR3 is TGTGCCAGCAGCCAAGATGAGAGGGCTCGCACCTTC.

The chain employs TRBV2 and TRBJ2-1, with D maybe TRBD1 (5 bases). The length of the CDR3 is 17 residues. The V end lost 0 bases, the J end lost 3 bases, and 15 bases lay between the germline ends. The germline V gene has CDR1 SNHLY and CDR2 FYNNEI. The CDR3 coding sequence is TGTGCCAGCAGTGAAGCGCTTCGGGCAGGGCGCTACAATGAGCAGTTCTTC. Its translation: CASSEALRAGRYNEQFF.

The gene calls are TRBV5-1 and TRBJ1-5, with TRBD1 as a possible D gene (6 bases). The V end lost 1 base, the J end lost 1 base, and 9 bases lay between the germline ends. The V gene's germline CDR1 is SGHRS and CDR2 YFSETQ. The CDR3 loop spans 15 amino acids. CDR3 DNA: TGCGCCAGCAGCTTGACAGGGACGAGCAATCAGCCCCAGCATTTT. Encoded protein: CASSLTGTSNQPQHF.

This clonotype was picked up a small number of times. This chain connects TRBV6-2 or TRBV6-3 to TRBJ2-1; TRBD1 aligns across 10 bases. Germline V gene data show CDR1 as MNHEY and CDR2 as SVGEGT. The J segment lost 7 bases and the V segment lost 4 bases, leaving 7 bases of the junction unmatched. The CDR3 has 15 residues. The CDR3: CASSFRQGAMNEQFF. DNA of the CDR3: TGTGCCAGCAGTTTCCGACAGGGGGCAATGAATGAGCAGTTCTTC.

The chain combines TRBV5-6 with TRBJ1-1; D is unresolved. The CDR3 length is 13 residues. The germline V gene has CDR1 SGHDT and CDR2 YYEEEE. Deletions cut 0 bases from V and 2 bases from J, with 5 bases between. DNA for the CDR3: TGTGCCAGCAGCTTGGCAGTTAACACTGAAGCTTTCTTT. Amino acid sequence: CASSLAVNTEAFF. The full variable domain, with the rest looked up from reference TRBV5-6 and TRBJ1-1, is DAGVTQSPTHLIKTRGQQVTLRCSPKSGHDTVSWYQQALGQGPQFIFQYYEEEERQRGNFPDRFSGHQFPNYSSELNVNALLLGDSALYLCASSLAVNTEAFFGQGTRLTVV.

This clonotype was recorded a few times. This chain uses TRBV28 with TRBJ2-2; TRBD1 aligns across 10 bases. Germline CDR1 is MDHEN and CDR2 is SYDVKM. The CDR3 sequence is 16 residues long. V was clipped by 5 bases and J by 5 bases; unmatched bases: 8. In nucleotides, the CDR3 is TGTGCCAGCAGTACAGGGACAGGGGTTAGGACCGGGGAGCTGTTTTTT. The encoded protein is CASSTGTGVRTGELFF. Full variable domain (outside the CDR3, taken from reference TRBV28 and TRBJ2-2): DVKVTQSSRYLVKRTGEKVFLECVQDMDHENMFWYRQDPGLGLRLIYFSYDVKMKEKGDIPEGYSVSREKKERFSLILESASTNQTSMYLCASSTGTGVRTGELFFGEGSRLTVL.

The V call is TRBV6-5, the J call TRBJ1-5; 8 bases are a match to TRBD1. There are 15 residues in the CDR3. V trimming: 6 bases; J trimming: 7 bases; junction bases outside the gene matches: 11. From germline, CDR1 is MNHEY and CDR2 SVGAGI. CDR3 amino acids: CASSRGQGKVQPQHF. In DNA, the CDR3 is TGTGCCAGCAGCCGAGGACAGGGAAAGGTACAGCCCCAGCATTTT.

V and J are TRBV27 and TRBJ2-7; 7 bases fit TRBD1. Germline trimming cut 5 bases from V and 2 bases from J; bases unmatched to any gene: 3. CDR3 size: 13 residues. In germline, CDR1 is MNHEY, CDR2 SMNVEV (reference sequence). As DNA, the CDR3 is TGTGCCAGCAGTGCCGGACAGGCCTACGAGCAGTACTTC. Translation gives CASSAGQAYEQYF.

The rearrangement uses TRBV18 and TRBJ1-1; D ambiguous. V was clipped by 3 bases and J by 4 bases, with 15 bases between them. The germline gives CDR1 KGHSH, CDR2 LQKENI. The CDR3 spans 15 residues. This chain's CDR3 is CASSPRSPTLTEAFF. The CDR3, as DNA: TGTGCCAGCTCACCGAGATCCCCTACTCTCACTGAAGCTTTCTTT.

This rearrangement joins TRBV20-1 to TRBJ1-4; D unclear. The CDR3 loop spans 13 amino acids. The V gene's germline CDR1 is DFQATT and CDR2 SNEGSKA (reference sequence). The ends were cut back, 1 base at V and 0 bases at J, with 3 bases in the middle. DNA for the CDR3: TGCAGTGCTAGAGGTGCAACTAATGAAAAACTGTTTTTT. This codes for CSARGATNEKLFF.

This clonotype appeared a few times. The chain employs TRBV20-1 and TRBJ2-7; D unclear. V dropped 0 bases and J dropped 3 bases, with 6 bases sitting between them. Germline loops: CDR1 DFQATT, CDR2 SNEGSKA (reference sequence). The CDR3 covers 12 residues. Here the CDR3 reads CSARDGYYEQYV. CDR3 nucleotide sequence: TGCAGTGCTAGAGACGGGTACTACGAGCAGTACGTC.

This clonotype was picked up a small number of times. The rearrangement links TRBV5-1 to TRBJ1-1; 11 nucleotides align to TRBD1. The length of the CDR3 is 15 residues. Germline-derived CDR1 and CDR2 are SGHRS and YFSETQ. Germline trimming cut 5 bases from V and 4 bases from J; bases unmatched to any gene: 7. As DNA, the CDR3 is TGCGCCAGCAGTTCGGACAGGGGGCTTGGCACTGAAGCTTTCTTT. This codes for CASSSDRGLGTEAFF.

The J gene is TRBJ2-5, the V gene TRBV5-1; D not resolved. Germline CDR1 SGHRS, CDR2 YFSETQ. The CDR3 has 13 residues. V was pared by 0 bases and J by 1 base, with 4 bases between. As DNA, the CDR3 is TGCGCCAGCAGCTTGGCCCGCCAAGAGACCCAGTACTTC. Protein product: CASSLARQETQYF.

This clonotype was found a few times. V gene TRBV5-6 combines with J gene TRBJ1-1; 7 bases align to TRBD1. V lost 5 bases to trimming and J lost 3 bases; unmatched junction nucleotides: 13. Germline V gene lookup returns CDR1 SGHDT and CDR2 YYEEEE. CDR3 length: 16 residues. CDR3 sequence: CASSAGRGLWYTEAFF. CDR3 coding DNA: TGTGCCAGCAGTGCGGGGAGGGGGCTTTGGTACACTGAAGCTTTCTTT.